This T cell receptor (beta chain) was observed in a study of response to subunit inactivated influenza vaccine. Findings and limits, study-wide: After each seasonal influenza vaccination, few new T cells are recruited, the authors suggested.

TCRdb used MiXCR to reprocess the RT-PCR reads, holding one entry per CDR3 protein. The sample gives a few hundred thousand distinct CDR3 sequences, 20% to 25% of which show up once; 10% is in the top ten. Trimming took off 4 bases at V and 0 bases at J, with 9 bases between the two ends. This CDR3 comprises 14 residues. Germline CDR1 reads ENHRY; CDR2 reads SYGVKD. Regarding this clonotype: The antigen remains unidentified.

The sample was PBMCs from blood, taken approximately 22 months after vaccination. The J gene is TRBJ2-5, the V gene TRBV10-3; D is unclear. The sequence derives from a man aged 45-69 years who received an inactivated influenza vaccine. This CDR3 is CAISGQAYQETQYF. CDR3 DNA: TGTGCCATCAGTGGTCAGGCGTACCAAGAGACCCAGTACTTC.